The T cell receptor beta chain described here comes from a study of cytomegalovirus exposure and HLA in healthy donors. Study-wide findings and caveats: HLA alleles were associated with 18,000 or so TCR beta sequences in a later analysis at 0.05 false discovery rate.

In the PCR, 60 Vbeta and 13 Jbeta primers were used. Generated by immunoSEQ multiplex PCR, the TCRdb table keeps only in-frame clones and is missing some. The table records under 200,000 clones, 82% of them present only once. Note on this clone: The target antigen is unknown.

The V gene lost 6 bases and the J gene lost 0 bases, with 18 bases spanning the gap. Per the germline V gene, CDR1 is SGHAT and CDR2 is FQNNGV. The CDR3 has 17 residues. Sequenced sample: PBMCs. This sequence joins TRBV11-2 and TRBJ2-1; possibly TRBD2 for D (6 bases). The source is a young woman in good health and CMV-seronegative. This chain's CDR3 is CASSPGRDLSSYNEQFF. DNA for the CDR3: TGTGCCAGCAGTCCCGGCCGGGACTTAAGCTCCTACAATGAGCAGTTCTTC. Full variable domain (outside the CDR3, taken from reference TRBV11-2 and TRBJ2-1): EAGVAQSPRYKIIEKRQSVAFWCNPISGHATLYWYQQILGQGPKLLIQFQNNGVVDDSQLPKDRFSAERLKGVDSTLKIQPAKLEDSAVYLCASSPGRDLSSYNEQFFGPGTRLTVL.